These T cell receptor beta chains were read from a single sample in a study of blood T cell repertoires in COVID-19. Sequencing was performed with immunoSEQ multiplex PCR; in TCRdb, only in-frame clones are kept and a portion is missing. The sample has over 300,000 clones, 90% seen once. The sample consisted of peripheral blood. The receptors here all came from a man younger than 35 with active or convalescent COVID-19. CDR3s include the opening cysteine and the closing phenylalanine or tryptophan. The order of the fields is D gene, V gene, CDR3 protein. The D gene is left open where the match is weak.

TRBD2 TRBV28 CASRTSGRLNEQFF
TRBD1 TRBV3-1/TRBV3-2 CASSTRTGYGYTF
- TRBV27 CASSQGSNQPQHF
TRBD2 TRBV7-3 CASGTSGGALYNEQFF
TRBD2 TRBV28 CASSKRGYRVEQFF
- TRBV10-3 CAIRDVWSEDPSYF
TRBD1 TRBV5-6 CASSFPPQGDYGYTF
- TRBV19 CASSMGAPNSPLHF
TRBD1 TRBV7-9 CASSLRTGGDTQYF
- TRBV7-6 CASSTMKNLDYEQYF
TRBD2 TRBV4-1 CASSQGGAGVTDTQYF
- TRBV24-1 CATSDGQKGSYEQYF
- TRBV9 CASSAPTANYGYTF
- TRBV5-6 CASSLSQRHQPQHF
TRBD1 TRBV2 CASTDPPGTGENGYTF
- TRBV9 CASSVLEELTDTQYF
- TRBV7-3 CASSLRTAADTQYF
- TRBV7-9 CASSPRVTGELFF
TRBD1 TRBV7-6 CASSLGQGNSLFAGYTF
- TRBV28 CASSLFRANSNQPQHF
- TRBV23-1 CASRGLSEAYEQYF
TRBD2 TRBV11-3 CASSLTSQQTDTQYF
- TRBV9 CASNFGSTDTQYF
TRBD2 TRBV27 CASSPTPPRVIAGSTDTQYF
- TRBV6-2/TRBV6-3 CASSYRRGVYTEAFF
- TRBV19 CASSIAPSYYGYTF
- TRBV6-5 CASSRIGAEAFF
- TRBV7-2 CASSLLSPAVAKNIQYF
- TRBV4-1 CASSQVQATGELFF
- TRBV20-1 CSARDHRFSF
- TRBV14 CASSRGVAKNIQYF